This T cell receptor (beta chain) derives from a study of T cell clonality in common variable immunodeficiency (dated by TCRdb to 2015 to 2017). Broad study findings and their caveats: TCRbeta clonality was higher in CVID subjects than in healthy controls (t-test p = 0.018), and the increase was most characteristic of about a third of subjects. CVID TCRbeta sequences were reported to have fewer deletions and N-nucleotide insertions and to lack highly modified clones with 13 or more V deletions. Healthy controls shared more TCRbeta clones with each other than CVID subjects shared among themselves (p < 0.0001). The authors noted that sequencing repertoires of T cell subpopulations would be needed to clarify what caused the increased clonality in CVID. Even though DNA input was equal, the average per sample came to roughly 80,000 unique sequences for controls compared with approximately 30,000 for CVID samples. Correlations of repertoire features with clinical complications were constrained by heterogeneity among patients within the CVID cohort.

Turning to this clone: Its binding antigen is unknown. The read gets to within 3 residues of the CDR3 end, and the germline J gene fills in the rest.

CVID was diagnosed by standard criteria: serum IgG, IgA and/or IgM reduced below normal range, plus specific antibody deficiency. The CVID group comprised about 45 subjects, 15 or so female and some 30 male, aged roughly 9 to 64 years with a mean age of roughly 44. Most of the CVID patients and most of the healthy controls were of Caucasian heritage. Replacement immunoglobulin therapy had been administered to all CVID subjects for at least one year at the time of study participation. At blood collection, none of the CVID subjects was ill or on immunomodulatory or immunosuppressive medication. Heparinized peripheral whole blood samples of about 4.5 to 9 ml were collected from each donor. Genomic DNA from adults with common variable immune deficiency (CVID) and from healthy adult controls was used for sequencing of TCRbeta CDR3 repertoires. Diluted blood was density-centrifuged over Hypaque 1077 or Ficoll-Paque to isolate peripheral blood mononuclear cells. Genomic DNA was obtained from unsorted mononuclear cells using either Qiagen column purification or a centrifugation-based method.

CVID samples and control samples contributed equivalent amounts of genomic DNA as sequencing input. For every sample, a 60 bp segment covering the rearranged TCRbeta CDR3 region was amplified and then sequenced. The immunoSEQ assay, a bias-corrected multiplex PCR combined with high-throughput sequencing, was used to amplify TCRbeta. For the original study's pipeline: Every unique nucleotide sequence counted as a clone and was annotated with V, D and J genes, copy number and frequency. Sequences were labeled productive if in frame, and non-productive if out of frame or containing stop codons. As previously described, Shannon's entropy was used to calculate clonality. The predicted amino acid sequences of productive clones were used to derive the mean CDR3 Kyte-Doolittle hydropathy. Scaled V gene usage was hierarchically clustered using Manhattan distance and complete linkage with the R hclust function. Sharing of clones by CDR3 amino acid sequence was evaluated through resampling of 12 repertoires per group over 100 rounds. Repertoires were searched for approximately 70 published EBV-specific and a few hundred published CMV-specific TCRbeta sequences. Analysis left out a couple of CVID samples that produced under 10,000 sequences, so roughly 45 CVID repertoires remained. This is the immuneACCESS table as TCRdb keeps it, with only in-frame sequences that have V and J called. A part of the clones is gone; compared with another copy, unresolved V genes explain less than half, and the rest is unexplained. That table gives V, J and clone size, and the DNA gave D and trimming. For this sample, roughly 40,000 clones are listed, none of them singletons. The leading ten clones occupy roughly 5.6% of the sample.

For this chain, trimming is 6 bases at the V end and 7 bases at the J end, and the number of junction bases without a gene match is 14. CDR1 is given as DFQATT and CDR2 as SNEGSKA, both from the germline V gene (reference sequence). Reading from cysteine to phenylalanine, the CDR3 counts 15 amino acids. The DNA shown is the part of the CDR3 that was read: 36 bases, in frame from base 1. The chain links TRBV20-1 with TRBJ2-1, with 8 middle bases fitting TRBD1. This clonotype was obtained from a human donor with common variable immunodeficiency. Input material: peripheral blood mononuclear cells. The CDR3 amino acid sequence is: CSAANPAGGANEQFF. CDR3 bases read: TGCAGTGCCGCTAACCCGGCAGGGGGCGCGAATGAG.